These 21 T cell receptor beta chains share one sample of origin, sequenced in a study of CD8 T cells in Susac syndrome. RNA amounts of 0.5 to 1 ug underwent reverse transcription with random hexamers. Using its own MiXCR run on the immunoSEQ multiplex PCR reads, TCRdb lists one record per CDR3 protein. The repertoire includes about 430,000 distinct CDR3 sequences, around 83% of them detected once, and 0.09% to 0.15% sits in the top ten. Sequenced sample: CD8+ T cells from PBMCs. These TCRs come from a human donor with multiple sclerosis.

The genes are TRBV7-9 and TRBJ1-1; 12 bases agree with TRBD1. This CDR3 is built from 17 residues. In germline, CDR1 is SEHNR, CDR2 FQNEAQ (reference sequence). The trim removed 0 bases at V and 2 bases at J, leaving 4 bases unmatched. CDR3 DNA: TGTGCCAGCAGCTTAGCTCTTGGGACAGGGGGCAACACTGAAGCTTTCTTT. Its translation is CASSLALGTGGNTEAFF. The variable domain in full, with the rest retrieved from reference TRBV7-9 and TRBJ1-1, is DTGVSQNPRHKITKRGQNVTFRCDPISEHNRLYWYRQTLGQGPEFLTYFQNEAQLEKSRLLSDRFSAERPKGSFSTLEIQRTEQGDSAMYLCASSLALGTGGNTEAFFGQGTRLTVV.

The rearrangement uses TRBV7-2 and TRBJ2-1; 11 bases agree with TRBD2. This CDR3 spans 16 amino acids. Germline CDR1 and CDR2: SGHTA and FQGNSA. Trimming removed 1 base from V and 4 bases from J; junction bases left unmatched: 3. The CDR3 spells CASSLGLAGWYNEQFF. CDR3 DNA: TGTGCCAGCAGCTTAGGACTAGCGGGATGGTACAATGAGCAGTTCTTC.

The rearrangement links TRBV25-1 to TRBJ1-1; D is unresolved. The CDR3 length is 13 residues. The germline gives CDR1 MGHDK, CDR2 SYGVNS. The V end lost 4 bases, the J end lost 4 bases, and 10 bases lay between the germline ends. Here the CDR3 DNA reads TGTGCCAGCAGTGGTGATCGGGGCACTGAAGCTTTCTTT. Translated, it gives CASSGDRGTEAFF.

This chain links TRBV4-1 with TRBJ1-2; D gene unclear. V was cut by 4 bases and J by 2 bases, with 11 bases left in between. This CDR3 comprises 14 residues. Germline V gene lookup returns CDR1 MGHRA and CDR2 YSYEKL. The CDR3: CASSPNRLNYGYTF. As DNA, the CDR3 is TGCGCCAGCAGCCCCAACCGACTGAACTATGGCTACACCTTC.

V gene TRBV13 combines with J gene TRBJ2-1; D is possibly TRBD1 (6 bases). The germline V gene has CDR1 PRHDT and CDR2 FYEKMQ (reference sequence). CDR3 length: 16 amino acids. The V end was cut by 2 bases, the J end by 3 bases, with 14 bases between. The CDR3 nucleotides are TGTGCCAGCAGCTTAACGGGACAAGGGAGCTACAATGAGCAGTTCTTC. This codes for CASSLTGQGSYNEQFF.

The genes are TRBV20-1 and TRBJ2-1; 7 bases are a match to TRBD1. Germline assignment: CDR1 DFQATT and CDR2 SNEGSKA (reference sequence). The CDR3 loop spans 15 amino acids. Trimming removed 3 bases from V and 1 base from J; junction bases left unmatched: 6. The CDR3 DNA reads as TGCAGTGCTAGGGGCGACAGGGAATCCTACAATGAGCAGTTCTTC. As protein: CSARGDRESYNEQFF.

This chain connects TRBV29-1 to TRBJ1-1; D ambiguous. Germline CDR1 reads SQVTM; CDR2 reads ANQGSEA. The CDR3 has 12 residues. Between the trimmed V and J ends, which lost 2 bases and 7 bases, there was a span of 11 bases. CDR3 nucleotides: TGCAGCGTTGAAATAAGGGTCGGTGAAGCTTTCTTT. Its translation: CSVEIRVGEAFF.

Details on this clonotype: The junction and the germline gene differ at one end; a read error may be behind it. The gene calls are TRBV19 and TRBJ1-1; 9 bases are a match to TRBD1. Per germline, CDR1 LNHDA and CDR2 SQIVND (reference sequence). The CDR3 runs to 16 residues. DNA of the CDR3: TGTGACAGTAGATTGGCATCGAAGGGACAGGGATTTGAAGCTTTCTTT. Amino acids: CDSRLASKGQGFEAFF.

This rearrangement joins TRBV4-1 to TRBJ2-1; D might be TRBD1 (6 bases). Germline-derived CDR1 and CDR2 are MGHRA and YSYEKL. The CDR3 has 16 amino acids. The V end lost 0 bases, the J end lost 4 bases, and 13 bases lay between the germline ends. The CDR3 sequence: CASSQDHRVSYNEQFF. CDR3 coding DNA: TGCGCCAGCAGCCAAGATCACAGGGTGTCTTACAATGAGCAGTTCTTC.

The V call is TRBV30, the J call TRBJ2-4, with 9 bases identical to TRBD1. V trimming: 5 bases; J trimming: 6 bases; junction bases outside the gene matches: 8. The CDR3 covers 14 residues. Germline CDR1 and CDR2: GTSNPN and SVGIG (reference sequence). The CDR3 DNA sequence: TGTGCCTGGTCTACCGGGACAGGGCGAAACATTCAGTACTTC. Its translation: CAWSTGTGRNIQYF.

V and J are TRBV27 and TRBJ2-7; 12 bases are shared with TRBD2. There are 15 residues in the CDR3. The V gene end was trimmed by 6 bases and the J gene end by 6 bases; junction bases not matched to a gene: 9. Germline V gene lookup returns CDR1 MNHEY and CDR2 SMNVEV (reference sequence). The CDR3 spells CASSRTSGRFTEQYF. CDR3 DNA sequence: TGTGCCAGCAGCCGCACTAGCGGGAGGTTCACCGAGCAGTACTTC.

This clonotype has just a few counts. The rearrangement uses TRBV7-9 and TRBJ2-5; possibly TRBD2 for D (5 bases). V was pared by 3 bases and J by 4 bases, with 9 bases between. The germline V gene has CDR1 SEHNR and CDR2 FQNEAQ (reference sequence). The length of the CDR3 is 13 residues. CDR3 DNA sequence: TGTGCCAGCAGCTTTGAGGGTCCAGAGACCCAGTACTTC. It codes for CASSFEGPETQYF. Combining the CDR3 with reference TRBV7-9 and TRBJ2-5 gives the whole variable domain DTGVSQNPRHKITKRGQNVTFRCDPISEHNRLYWYRQTLGQGPEFLTYFQNEAQLEKSRLLSDRFSAERPKGSFSTLEIQRTEQGDSAMYLCASSFEGPETQYFGPGTRLLVL.

This chain joins TRBV4-1 and TRBJ1-1; 9 nucleotides align to TRBD1. Germline CDR1 and CDR2: MGHRA and YSYEKL. CDR3 length equals 16 residues. Trimming removed 4 bases from V and 7 bases from J; junction bases left unmatched: 13. CDR3 residues: CASSRLRGQGEDEAFF. The CDR3 nucleotides read TGCGCCAGCAGCCGGTTAAGGGGACAGGGTGAGGATGAAGCTTTCTTT.

The chain is built from TRBV20-1 and TRBJ2-7; D possibly corresponds to TRBD2 (6 bases). V gave up 3 bases and J gave up 0 bases, with 15 bases separating them. CDR1 and CDR2 from the germline V gene are DFQATT and SNEGSKA (reference sequence). The CDR3 covers 15 residues. The CDR3 DNA follows: TGCAGTGCTAGCGAGCTAGCGTTGAGCTCCTACGAGCAGTACTTC. Protein sequence: CSASELALSSYEQYF.

V is TRBV5-1 and J is TRBJ2-5; D is uncertain. Trimming shortened V by 5 bases and J by 2 bases, and 10 bases separated the two germline ends. The CDR3 length is 13 residues. Germline V CDR1 and CDR2: SGHRS, YFSETQ. The CDR3 region has the DNA TGCGCCAGCAGATCCGGTTCTCAAGAGACCCAGTACTTC. Translated, it gives CASRSGSQETQYF.

The chain joins TRBV30 to TRBJ2-1; possible D gene TRBD1, 5 bases. V was trimmed by 5 bases and J by 7 bases, leaving 15 bases between them. Germline loops: CDR1 GTSNPN, CDR2 SVGIG (reference sequence). This CDR3 region has 13 residues. CDR3 protein: CAWGEIRENEQFF. For the CDR3, the DNA is TGTGCCTGGGGCGAAATCAGGGAAAATGAGCAGTTCTTC.

The V gene is TRBV27, the J gene TRBJ2-7, with D possibly matching TRBD2 (6 bases). The CDR3 length is 13 residues. V gave up 4 bases and J gave up 7 bases, with 14 bases separating them. CDR1 and CDR2 (germline): MNHEY, SMNVEV (reference sequence). CDR3 sequence: CASSSRGMGEQYF. The CDR3 DNA reads TGTGCCAGCAGTTCGCGGGGCATGGGGGAGCAGTACTTC.

The chain uses TRBV3-1 and TRBJ1-2; 9 nucleotides match TRBD1. The CDR3 loop spans 13 amino acids. J was trimmed by 5 bases and V by 5 bases; bases with no gene match: 3. Germline V gene data show CDR1 as LGHDT and CDR2 as YNNKEL (reference sequence). This CDR3 reads CASSKGQGYGYTF. The CDR3 DNA is TGTGCCAGCAGCAAGGGACAGGGATATGGCTACACCTTC.

V usage is TRBV29-1 and J usage is TRBJ2-6, with 7 nucleotides matching TRBD1. This CDR3 contains 15 residues. The germline V gene has CDR1 SQVTM and CDR2 ANQGSEA. Trimming at V came to 5 bases and at J to 0 bases, leaving 4 bases not matched to a gene. The CDR3, as DNA: TGCAGCGTTAACAGGGACAGCTCTGGGGCCAACGTCCTGACTTTC. The encoded protein is CSVNRDSSGANVLTF.

The V and J genes are TRBV10-3 and TRBJ2-7; D tentatively reads TRBD1 or TRBD2 (5 bases each). The CDR3 length is 13 residues. Germline V gives CDR1 ENHRY, CDR2 SYGVKD. Trimming shortened V by 6 bases and J by 0 bases, and 9 bases separated the two germline ends. The CDR3 reads CAIRRDLSYEQYF. The CDR3 nucleotides read TGTGCCATCAGGAGGGACCTCTCCTACGAGCAGTACTTC.

The V and J genes are TRBV5-1 and TRBJ2-3; 8 nucleotides line up with TRBD1. Looked up from germline, CDR1 is SGHRS and CDR2 is YFSETQ. The CDR3 consists of 17 residues. The J segment lost 0 bases and the V segment lost 5 bases, leaving 11 bases of the junction unmatched. The CDR3 sequence: CASREGQEPSSTDTQYF. CDR3 DNA: TGCGCCAGCAGGGAGGGACAGGAGCCATCTAGCACAGATACGCAGTATTTT.